This T cell receptor (beta chain) is drawn from a study of post-analysis software for immune sequencing data. The study's findings and limits: Five or six TRBV segments were significantly more frequent in patients than in controls. TRBV5-6, TRBV5-1 and TRBV20-1 were among these segments. There was significantly lower normalized Chao1 diversity in multiple sclerosis patients than in controls.

The V end was cut by 2 bases, the J end by 3 bases, with 10 bases between. The CDR3 totals 15 residues. Germline CDR1 MNHEY, CDR2 SMNVEV (reference sequence). As regards this clonotype: Its antigen is as yet unknown.

cDNA libraries of TCR beta carried unique molecular identifiers. TCRdb used MiXCR to reprocess the PCR reads, holding one entry per CDR3 protein. The sample yields roughly 160,000 distinct CDR3 sequences, 36% seen once. Sequenced here: blood, sampled after autologous hematopoietic stem cell transplantation. The chain carries TRBV27 and TRBJ2-2; D gene ambiguous. This clonotype was sampled from a girl aged 10 to 17 with multiple sclerosis. DNA of the CDR3: TGTGCCAGCAGTTTAAATAGTTACGACACCGGGGAGCTGTTTTTT. It codes for CASSLNSYDTGELFF.